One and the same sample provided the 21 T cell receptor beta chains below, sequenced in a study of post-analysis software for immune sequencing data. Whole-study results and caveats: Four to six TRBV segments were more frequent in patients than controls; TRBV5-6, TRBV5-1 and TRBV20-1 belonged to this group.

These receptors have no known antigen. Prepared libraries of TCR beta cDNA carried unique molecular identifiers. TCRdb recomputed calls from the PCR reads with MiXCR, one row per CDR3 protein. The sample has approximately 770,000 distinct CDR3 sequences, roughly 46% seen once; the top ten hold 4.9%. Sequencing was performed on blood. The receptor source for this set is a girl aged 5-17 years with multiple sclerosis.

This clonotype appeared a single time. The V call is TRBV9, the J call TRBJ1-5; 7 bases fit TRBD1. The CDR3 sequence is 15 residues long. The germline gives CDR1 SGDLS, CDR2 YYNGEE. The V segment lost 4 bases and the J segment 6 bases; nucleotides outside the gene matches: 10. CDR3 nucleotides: TGTGCCAGCAGCCCTCCAACAGGGGAGGCTCAGCCCCAGCATTTT. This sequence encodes CASSPPTGEAQPQHF.

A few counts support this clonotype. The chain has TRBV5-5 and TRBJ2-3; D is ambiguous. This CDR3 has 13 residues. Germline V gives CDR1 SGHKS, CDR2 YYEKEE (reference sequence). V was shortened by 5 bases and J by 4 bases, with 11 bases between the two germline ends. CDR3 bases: TGTGCCAGCAGACCGGGCTTCCCAGATACGCAGTATTTT. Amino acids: CASRPGFPDTQYF.

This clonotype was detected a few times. The CDR3 sequence is CASSVRRGESNEQYF. DNA for the CDR3: TGTGCCAGCAGCGTACGTAGGGGGGAGAGTAACGAGCAGTACTTC. The rearrangement joins TRBV11-2 to TRBJ2-4; D tentatively fits TRBD1 or TRBD2 (6 bases each). The better agreement between TRBJ2-7 and the DNA end casts doubt on the J call. CDR1 and CDR2 (germline): SGHAT, FQNNGV. There are 15 residues in the CDR3.

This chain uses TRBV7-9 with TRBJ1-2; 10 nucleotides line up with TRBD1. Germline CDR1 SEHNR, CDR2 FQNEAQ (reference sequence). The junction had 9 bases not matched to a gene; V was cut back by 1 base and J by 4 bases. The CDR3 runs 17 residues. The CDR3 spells CASSLGSGQGVPYGYTF. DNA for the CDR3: TGTGCCAGCAGCTTAGGATCCGGACAGGGGGTCCCCTATGGCTACACCTTC.

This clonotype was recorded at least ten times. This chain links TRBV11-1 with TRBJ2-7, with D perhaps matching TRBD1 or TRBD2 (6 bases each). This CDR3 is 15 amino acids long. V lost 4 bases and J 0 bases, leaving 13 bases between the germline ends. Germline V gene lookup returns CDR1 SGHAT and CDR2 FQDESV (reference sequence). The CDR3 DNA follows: TGTGCCAGCAGCTATCACAGGGAGGCCTCCTACGAGCAGTACTTC. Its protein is CASSYHREASYEQYF.

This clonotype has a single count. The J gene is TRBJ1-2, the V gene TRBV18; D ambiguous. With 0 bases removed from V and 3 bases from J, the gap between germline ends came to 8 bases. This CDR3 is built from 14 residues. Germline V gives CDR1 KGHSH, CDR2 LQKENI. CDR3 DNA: TGTGCCAGCTCACCACCTCTAATCTACTATGGCTACACCTTC. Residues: CASSPPLIYYGYTF.

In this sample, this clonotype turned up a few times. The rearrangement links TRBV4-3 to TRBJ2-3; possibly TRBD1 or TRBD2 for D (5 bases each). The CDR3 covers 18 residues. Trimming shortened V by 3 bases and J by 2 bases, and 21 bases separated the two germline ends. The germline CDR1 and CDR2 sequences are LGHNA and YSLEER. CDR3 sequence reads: CASSQEVGQTTYTDTQYF. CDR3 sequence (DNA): TGCGCCAGCAGCCAGGAGGTGGGGCAGACAACCTACACAGATACGCAGTATTTT.

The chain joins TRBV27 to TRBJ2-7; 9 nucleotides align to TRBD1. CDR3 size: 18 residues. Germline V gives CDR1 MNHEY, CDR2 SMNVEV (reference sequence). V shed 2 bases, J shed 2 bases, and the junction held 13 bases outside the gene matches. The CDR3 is CASSLGPPTGGRTYEQYF. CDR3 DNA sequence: TGTGCCAGCAGTTTAGGCCCCCCGACAGGGGGGAGAACCTACGAGCAGTACTTC.

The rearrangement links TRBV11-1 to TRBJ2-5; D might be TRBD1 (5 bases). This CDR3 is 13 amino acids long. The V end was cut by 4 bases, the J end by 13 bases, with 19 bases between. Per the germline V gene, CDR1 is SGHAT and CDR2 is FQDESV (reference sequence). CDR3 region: CASSSRRQKGVYF. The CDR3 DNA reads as TGTGCCAGCAGCTCACGACGTCAGAAAGGGGTGTACTTC.

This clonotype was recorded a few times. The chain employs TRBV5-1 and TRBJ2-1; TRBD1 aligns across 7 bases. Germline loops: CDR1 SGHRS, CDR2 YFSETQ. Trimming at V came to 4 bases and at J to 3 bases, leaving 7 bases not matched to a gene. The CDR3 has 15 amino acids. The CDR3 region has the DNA TGCGCCAGCAGCGTTCTAACAGGGGACTACAATGAGCAGTTCTTC. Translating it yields CASSVLTGDYNEQFF.

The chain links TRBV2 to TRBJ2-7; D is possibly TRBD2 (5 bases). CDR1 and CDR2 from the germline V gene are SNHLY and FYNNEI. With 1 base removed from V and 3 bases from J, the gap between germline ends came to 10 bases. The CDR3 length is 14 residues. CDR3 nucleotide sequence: TGTGCCAGCAGTGAAGACGGGATCAGCTACGAGCAGTACTTC. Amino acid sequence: CASSEDGISYEQYF. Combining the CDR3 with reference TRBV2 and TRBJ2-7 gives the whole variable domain EPEVTQTPSHQVTQMGQEVILRCVPISNHLYFYWYRQILGQKVEFLVSFYNNEISEKSEIFDDQFSVERPDGSNFTLKIRSTKLEDSAMYFCASSEDGISYEQYFGPGTRLTVT.

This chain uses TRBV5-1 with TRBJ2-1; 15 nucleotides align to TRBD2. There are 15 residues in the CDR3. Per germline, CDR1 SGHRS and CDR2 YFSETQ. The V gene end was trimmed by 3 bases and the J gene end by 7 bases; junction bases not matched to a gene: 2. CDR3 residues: CASSWTSGGGNEQFF. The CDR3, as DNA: TGCGCCAGCAGCTGGACTAGCGGGGGGGGAAATGAGCAGTTCTTC.

In nucleotides, the CDR3 is TGCAGTGCTAGCGAGGGAGCCAGCAATCAGCCCCAGCATTTT. Residues: CSASEGASNQPQHF. This chain connects TRBV20-1 to TRBJ1-5; no clear D gene. This CDR3 has 14 residues. Trimming removed 3 bases from V and 1 base from J, with 10 bases in between. Germline CDR1 DFQATT, CDR2 SNEGSKA (reference sequence).

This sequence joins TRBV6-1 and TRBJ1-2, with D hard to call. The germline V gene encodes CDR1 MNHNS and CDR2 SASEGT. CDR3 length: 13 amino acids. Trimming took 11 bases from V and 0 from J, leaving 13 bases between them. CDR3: CACSRGSNYGYTF. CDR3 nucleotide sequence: TGTGCCTGCTCCCGCGGGTCTAACTATGGCTACACCTTC.

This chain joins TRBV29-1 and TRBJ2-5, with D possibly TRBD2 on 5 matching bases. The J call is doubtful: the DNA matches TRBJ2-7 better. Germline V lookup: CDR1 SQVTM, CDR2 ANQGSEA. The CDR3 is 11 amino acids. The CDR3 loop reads CSVLRGYEQYF. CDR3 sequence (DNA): TGCAGCGTCCTACGGGGATACGAGCAGTACTTC.

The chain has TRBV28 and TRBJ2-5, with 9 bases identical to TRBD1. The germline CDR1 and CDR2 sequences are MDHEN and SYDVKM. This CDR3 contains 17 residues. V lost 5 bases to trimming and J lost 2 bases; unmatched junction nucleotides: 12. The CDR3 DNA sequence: TGTGCCAGCAGTCCCATAACTCCGGGGACAGGGCAAGAGACCCAGTACTTC. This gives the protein CASSPITPGTGQETQYF.

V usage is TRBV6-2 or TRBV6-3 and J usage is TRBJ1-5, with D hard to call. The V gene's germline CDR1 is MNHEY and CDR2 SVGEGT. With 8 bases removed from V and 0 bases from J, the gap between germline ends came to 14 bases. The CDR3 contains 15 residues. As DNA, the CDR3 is TGTGCCAGCCGCGTGGGGTCGCTTAGCAATCAGCCCCAGCATTTT. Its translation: CASRVGSLSNQPQHF.

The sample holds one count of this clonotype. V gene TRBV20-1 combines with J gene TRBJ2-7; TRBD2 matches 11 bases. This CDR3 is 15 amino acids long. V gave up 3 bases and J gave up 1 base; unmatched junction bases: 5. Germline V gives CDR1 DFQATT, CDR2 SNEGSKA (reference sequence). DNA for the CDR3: TGCAGTGCTAGCTCTAGCGGGAGGTTGTCCTACGAGCAGTACTTC. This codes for CSASSSGRLSYEQYF.

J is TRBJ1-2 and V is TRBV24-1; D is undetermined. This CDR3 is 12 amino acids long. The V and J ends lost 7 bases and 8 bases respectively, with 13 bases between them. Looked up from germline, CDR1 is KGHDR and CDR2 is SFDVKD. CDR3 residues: CATSDPGRGYTF. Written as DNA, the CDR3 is TGTGCCACCAGCGATCCCGGACGGGGCTACACCTTC.

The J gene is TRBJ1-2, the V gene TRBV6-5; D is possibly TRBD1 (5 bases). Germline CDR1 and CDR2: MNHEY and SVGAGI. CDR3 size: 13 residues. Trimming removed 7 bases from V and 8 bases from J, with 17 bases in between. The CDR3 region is CASTQVGHQGYTF. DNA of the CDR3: TGTGCCAGCACCCAAGTTGGACACCAGGGCTACACCTTC.

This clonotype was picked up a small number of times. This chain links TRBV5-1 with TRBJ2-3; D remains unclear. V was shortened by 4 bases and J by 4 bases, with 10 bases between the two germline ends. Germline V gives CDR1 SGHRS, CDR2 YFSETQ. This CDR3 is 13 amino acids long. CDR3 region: CASSPPVPDTQYF. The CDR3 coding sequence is TGCGCCAGCAGCCCCCCGGTCCCAGATACGCAGTATTTT.